This T cell receptor (beta chain) was sequenced for a study of T-cell reconstitution after alpha-beta-depleted transplantation in children. Study results and caveats: T cells produced anew were the main source of T-cell counts and diversity one year after transplant. The origin of high day-60 TCRbeta diversity in some patients lay in surviving recipient T cells and thymic progenitors. Roughly two months post-transplant, alpha-beta T cells reportedly originated from several hundred graft clones that had expanded.

Germline trimming cut 0 bases from V and 7 bases from J; bases unmatched to any gene: 11. CDR3 length equals 16 residues. Germline-derived CDR1 and CDR2 are PRHDT and FYEKMQ (reference sequence). This clonotype has a count of ten or more. What it recognizes is unknown. TCRbeta library construction was performed incorporating unique molecular identifiers. TCRdb called the PCR reads again in MiXCR, with one record for every CDR3 protein. Among fewer than 550,000 distinct CDR3 sequences listed, 10% to 13% were seen once. This sequence originates from a child aged 2-15 years with inherited bone marrow failure, due to receive a stem cell transplant. The J gene is TRBJ1-1, the V gene TRBV13; the match to TRBD1 covers 7 bases. The specimen comprised PBMCs, sampled before TCRalphabeta/CD19-depleted stem cell transplant. The chain's CDR3 is CASSLGPDDRDLEAFF. The DNA of the CDR3 is TGTGCCAGCAGCTTAGGCCCGGACGACAGGGACCTTGAAGCTTTCTTT.